This TCR beta chain was retrieved from a study of T-cell reconstitution after alpha-beta-depleted transplantation in children. Looked up from germline, CDR1 is DFQATT and CDR2 is SNEGSKA (reference sequence). CDR3 length equals 14 residues. Trimming left V 0 bases short and J 8 bases short, with 14 bases between. As it was prepared, the TCRbeta library received unique molecular identifiers. TCRdb itself ran the PCR reads through MiXCR, one entry per CDR3 protein. The table lists approximately 400,000 distinct CDR3 sequences, about 11% of them singletons. This clonotype originated in a human donor who donated a stem cell graft to a child with acute myeloid leukemia. The rearrangement uses TRBV20-1 and TRBJ2-1; D ambiguous. The sequencing used PBMCs from the stem cell graft donor, collected from the stem cell graft. The CDR3, as DNA: TGCAGTGCTAGAGATTACGAGAGGTACGATGAGCAGTTCTTC. This codes for CSARDYERYDEQFF.